This TCR beta chain stems from a study of blood T cell repertoires in COVID-19. Across the study: From T cells, B-cell-depleted T cells, or PBMCs came the material, which was cDNA or gDNA.

Per the original methods: Quantification of nucleated cells was approximated via reference gene primer amplification. Assay used: immunoSEQ multiplex PCR; TCRdb lists only in-frame clones, some missing. D and trimming were read from the DNA, whereas the V and J calls and clone size are those reported in that table. The data hold approximately 380,000 clones, with 85% observed a single time. The CDR3 extends over 15 amino acids. Germline V gives CDR1 SGDLS, CDR2 YYNGEE. Between the trimmed V and J ends, which lost 0 bases and 2 bases, there was a span of 9 bases. The clonotype was recovered from a woman aged 18-29 years with acute or convalescent COVID-19. The V and J genes are TRBV9 and TRBJ2-1; D perhaps matches TRBD2 (6 bases). The sample was peripheral blood. Written as DNA, the CDR3 is TGTGCCAGCAGCGTAGAGGCTAGCGCCTACAATGAGCAGTTCTTC. It specifies CASSVEASAYNEQFF.